This T cell receptor (beta chain) was found in a study of shared clonotypes between healthy human individuals. The naive CD8 population came from CD45RO-negative cells selected for CCR7, without terminally differentiated effector memory CD45RA+ cells. Assay: immunoSEQ multiplex PCR; the TCRdb copy retains only in-frame clones and omits some. The data contain roughly 1,800,000 clones, just under 95% of them seen just once; the ten biggest clones take up roughly 1.2%. The source material was naive CD8+ T cells sorted from blood. This sequence originates from a man aged 18 to 29 in good health.

The chain's CDR3 is CASSPYEGSYEQYF. The CDR3 DNA follows: TGTGCCAGCAGCCCGTATGAAGGGTCCTACGAGCAGTACTTC. The V gene is TRBV7-8, the J gene TRBJ2-7, with D hard to call. V dropped 5 bases and J dropped 1 base, with 12 bases sitting between them. Looked up from germline, CDR1 is SGHVS and CDR2 is FQNEAQ. The length of the CDR3 is 14 residues.